The 21 T cell receptor beta chains presented below share a single source sample, sequenced in a study of regulatory T cells in long-lasting Graves disease. The TCR beta library used iRepertoire HTBI primers with Arm-PCR amplification of CDR3. TCRdb re-called the multiplex PCR reads through MiXCR, storing one row per CDR3 protein. In the table there are approximately 500,000 distinct CDR3 sequences, roughly 21% of which are singletons. Time point given: persistent/refractory GD, antithyroid drugs over 5 years with positive TRAb. Extracted PBMC RNA gave rise to the TCR library. The sequencing used peripheral blood mononuclear cells (PBMCs), collected when the disease was refractory, from a patient treated with antithyroid drugs. These receptors all come from a female donor with Graves disease.

This clonotype was observed a handful of times. The rearrangement uses TRBV20-1 and TRBJ2-5, with D tentatively TRBD1 (5 bases). The CDR3 runs to 15 residues. V was shortened by 6 bases and J by 0 bases, with 17 bases between the two germline ends. CDR1 is DFQATT and CDR2 is SNEGSKA in the germline V gene (reference sequence). The CDR3 is CSAQLMGQYQETQYF. The CDR3 nucleotides read TGCAGTGCCCAACTGATGGGGCAGTACCAAGAGACCCAGTACTTC.

This clonotype has more than one count but fewer than ten. A single base separates this from a much larger clone, so it may be a read error. This sequence joins TRBV12-3 or TRBV12-4 and TRBJ1-2, with TRBD1 matching 7 bases. V was pared by 5 bases and J by 10 bases, with 13 bases of the junction left unmatched. The CDR3 is 14 residues long. CDR3 bases: TGTGCCAGCAGTAAAGACAGGGCGTGGGGAGACTACACCTTC. Its translation is CASSKDRAWGDYTF.

The chain combines TRBV29-1 with TRBJ2-7, with a tentative D call TRBD2 (5 bases). The CDR3 runs 12 residues. From germline, CDR1 is SQVTM and CDR2 ANQGSEA. V shed 7 bases and J shed 1 base, with 11 bases lying between them. The CDR3 DNA follows: TGCAGCGGGACGGGGTCATCCTACGAGCAGTACTTC. It encodes CSGTGSSYEQYF.

This clonotype was found many times. The chain is built from TRBV12-3 or TRBV12-4 and TRBJ1-4; perhaps TRBD1 as D (6 bases). The CDR3 contains 14 residues. Trimming stripped 7 bases from V and 3 bases from J, with 12 bases between. CDR3 nucleotide sequence: TGTGCCAGCACCCCAGGGGCAGCTAATGAAAAACTGTTTTTT. It translates to CASTPGAANEKLFF.

This clonotype was counted at least ten times. The chain uses TRBV11-3 and TRBJ2-7; 12 bases fit TRBD2. Germline CDR1 is SGHNT and CDR2 is YENEEA. The CDR3 contains 14 residues. The V and J ends lost 6 bases and 2 bases, in that order; junction bases with no gene match: 2. CDR3: CASSWTSGTYEQYF. In nucleotides, the CDR3 is TGTGCCAGCAGTTGGACTAGCGGGACCTACGAGCAGTACTTC.

V is TRBV29-1 and J is TRBJ2-7, with a weak D call TRBD2 (6 bases). The V gene's germline CDR1 is SQVTM and CDR2 ANQGSEA. Trimming cost V 6 bases and J 3 bases, with 15 bases left between them. CDR3 length: 13 amino acids. For the CDR3, the DNA is TGCAGCGTGCTACTAGCCGGGGTCTACGAGCAGTACTTC. Translation: CSVLLAGVYEQYF.

A few counts support this clonotype. V usage is TRBV3-1 and J usage is TRBJ2-2; 8 nucleotides agree with TRBD2. The CDR3 contains 15 residues. V shed 1 base, J shed 6 bases, and the junction held 4 bases outside the gene matches. Germline V gives CDR1 LGHDT, CDR2 YNNKEL (reference sequence). Here the CDR3 DNA reads TGTGCCAGCAGCCAAGCACTAGCGGTTGCCGGGGAGCTGTTTTTT. It codes for CASSQALAVAGELFF.

A few counts support this clonotype. The chain carries TRBV30 and TRBJ1-4; D is unresolved. The V gene's germline CDR1 is GTSNPN and CDR2 SVGIG (reference sequence). Trimming left V 2 bases short and J 2 bases short, with 15 bases between. This CDR3 has 16 residues. CDR3 coding DNA: TGTGCCTGGAGTATTTGGACGGGGAACACTAATGAAAAACTGTTTTTT. Encoded protein: CAWSIWTGNTNEKLFF.

V usage is TRBV7-9 and J usage is TRBJ2-2; D is ambiguous. V shed 2 bases and J shed 1 base, with 8 bases lying between them. CDR1 is SEHNR, CDR2 FQNEAQ, per germline (reference sequence). The CDR3 loop spans 15 amino acids. Written as DNA, the CDR3 is TGTGCCAGCAGCTTAAAAGGGAAGAACACCGGGGAGCTGTTTTTT. As protein: CASSLKGKNTGELFF.

This clonotype was seen at least ten times. This chain joins TRBV12-5 and TRBJ1-1; 7 bases are shared with TRBD1. CDR3 size: 15 residues. Trimming took 5 bases from V and 2 from J; bases not matched to a gene: 8. Germline assignment: CDR1 LGHNT and CDR2 FRNRAP. CDR3 nucleotide sequence: TGTGCTAGTGGTCCTGGGACAGACATTAACACTGAAGCTTTCTTT. Protein: CASGPGTDINTEAFF.

This clonotype showed up just once. The chain carries TRBV12-3 or TRBV12-4 and TRBJ2-5; 11 bases line up with TRBD2. This CDR3 is built from 17 residues. Losses at the gene ends were 6 bases for V and 1 base for J; bases not matched to a gene: 10. The DNA for the CDR3 is TGTGCCAGCAGCCGGGAGGCTAGCGGGGGGATCCAAGAGACCCAGTACTTC. Encoded protein: CASSREASGGIQETQYF.

There are many counts of this clonotype. The V call is TRBV5-8, the J call TRBJ2-5; TRBD1 is a possible D gene (6 bases). This CDR3 region has 16 residues. V dropped 4 bases and J dropped 5 bases, with 21 bases sitting between them. Germline CDR1 and CDR2: SGHTS and YDEGEE. The CDR3 nucleotides are TGTGCCAGCAGCGTGGGAACCGGGACAAGACGGGAGACCCAGTACTTC. Protein sequence: CASSVGTGTRRETQYF.

Many counts were recorded for this clonotype. The chain recombines TRBV27 with TRBJ1-1; 7 bases map to TRBD1. This CDR3 is built from 14 residues. The germline V gene has CDR1 MNHEY and CDR2 SMNVEV (reference sequence). The trim removed 6 bases at V and 0 bases at J, leaving 4 bases unmatched. DNA of the CDR3: TGTGCCAGCAGCTCTGGACAGGTGAACACTGAAGCTTTCTTT. This gives the protein CASSSGQVNTEAFF.

This clonotype was observed a few times. CDR3 coding DNA: TGTGCCAGCAGCCCCAAGGGACAGGGGAATCAGCCCCAGCATTTT. The encoded protein is CASSPKGQGNQPQHF. This chain joins TRBV3-1 and TRBJ1-5; TRBD1 matches 10 bases. This CDR3 contains 15 residues. CDR1 is LGHDT, CDR2 YNNKEL, per germline (reference sequence). The ends lost 4 bases at V and 4 bases at J; junction bases unmatched: 4.

CDR3 bases: TGTGCCTGGAGTCGGTCCTACGAGCAGTACTTC. Translated, it gives CAWSRSYEQYF. The chain carries TRBV30 and TRBJ2-7; D call uncertain. The CDR3 is 11 residues long. Trimming removed 2 bases from V and 1 base from J, with 3 bases in between. Looked up from germline, CDR1 is GTSNPN and CDR2 is SVGIG (reference sequence).

This clonotype was detected many times. The chain has TRBV9 and TRBJ2-2; D not resolved. The germline V gene encodes CDR1 SGDLS and CDR2 YYNGEE. This CDR3 is 13 amino acids long. Trimming shortened V by 6 bases and J by 1 base, and 7 bases separated the two germline ends. The CDR3, as DNA: TGTGCCAGCAACCCAGGGAACACCGGGGAGCTGTTTTTT. Translated: CASNPGNTGELFF.

This clonotype was observed a handful of times. V gene TRBV3-1 combines with J gene TRBJ2-7; D gene unclear. The CDR3 contains 12 residues. Trimming removed 1 base at V and 2 bases at J, with 3 bases between. The germline CDR1 and CDR2 sequences are LGHDT and YNNKEL (reference sequence). In DNA, the CDR3 is TGTGCCAGCAGCCAAGCAACCTACGAGCAGTACTTC. It codes for CASSQATYEQYF.

This clonotype came up many times. The CDR3 DNA reads as TGTGCCAGCAGCTTATTCGGACAGTTTTACGAGCAGTACTTC. It encodes CASSLFGQFYEQYF. The chain recombines TRBV7-2 with TRBJ2-7, with a possible D match to TRBD1 (6 bases). The germline V and J ends were trimmed by 2 bases and 4 bases, with 12 bases remaining between them. The CDR3 is made up of 14 amino acids. The germline V gene has CDR1 SGHTA and CDR2 FQGNSA.

This clonotype was seen at least ten times. The chain couples TRBV11-2 to TRBJ2-2, with D possibly matching TRBD2 (5 bases). Germline V gene sequence: CDR1 SGHAT, CDR2 FQNNGV. The CDR3 loop spans 18 amino acids. V was pared by 1 base and J by 1 base, with 16 bases between. The CDR3 loop reads CASSLVSSGSQNTGELFF. For the CDR3, the DNA is TGTGCCAGCAGCTTAGTCAGTAGTGGGAGTCAGAACACCGGGGAGCTGTTTTTT.

This clonotype was seen only once. V usage is TRBV20-1 and J usage is TRBJ2-2; a possible D gene is TRBD1 (6 bases). Germline CDR1 and CDR2: DFQATT and SNEGSKA (reference sequence). Trimming removed 3 bases at V and 6 bases at J, with 20 bases between. There are 16 residues in the CDR3. The CDR3 region is CSASISATGLAGELFF. As DNA, the CDR3 is TGCAGTGCTAGCATTTCGGCCACAGGGTTGGCCGGGGAGCTGTTTTTT.

There are many counts of this clonotype. V gene TRBV6-1 combines with J gene TRBJ1-5; unclear D gene. Trimming removed 3 bases from V and 9 bases from J, with 15 bases in between. In germline, CDR1 is MNHNS, CDR2 SASEGT. CDR3 length: 14 amino acids. The chain's CDR3 is CASSDPIAAGPQHF. CDR3 DNA: TGTGCCAGCAGTGATCCTATCGCGGCTGGGCCCCAGCATTTT.